A selection of T cell receptor beta chains follows, all from one sample in a study of blood T cell repertoires in COVID-19. Data came from immunoSEQ multiplex PCR; TCRdb stores just in-frame clones and leaves some out. The table lists fewer than 250,000 clones, 75% to 90% of them singletons. Sequencing was carried out using peripheral blood. The origin of the receptors is a woman in her thirties or forties with acute or convalescent COVID-19. Both conserved end residues are part of each CDR3. D genes are given only for firm matches. Size is stated for part of the rows, as once, few or many counts, or as a class when the clone is expanded.

V gene: TRBV27; D gene: -; clone size: -; J gene: TRBJ2-3; CDR3 DNA: TGTGCCAGCAGTCCCAGGACAGTTTCAGATACGCAGTATTTT; CDR3 protein: CASSPRTVSDTQYF
V gene: TRBV6-5; D gene: -; clone size: -; J gene: TRBJ1-1; CDR3 DNA: TGTGCCAGCAGTTTCCAAGACTTTAACACTGAAGCTTTCTTT; CDR3 protein: CASSFQDFNTEAFF
V gene: TRBV18; D gene: -; clone size: -; J gene: TRBJ2-2; CDR3 DNA: TGTGCCAGCTCACCAAGGAGCATGACGAACACCGGGGAGCTGTTTTTT; CDR3 protein: CASSPRSMTNTGELFF
V gene: TRBV19; D gene: TRBD1; clone size: -; J gene: TRBJ1-2; CDR3 DNA: TGTGCCAGTAGTCCAGCCGGGACAGGGTATGGCTACACCTTC; CDR3 protein: CASSPAGTGYGYTF
V gene: TRBV18; D gene: -; clone size: -; J gene: TRBJ2-2; CDR3 DNA: TGTGCCAGCTCCCTACAGGGAAACACCGGGGAGCTGTTTTTT; CDR3 protein: CASSLQGNTGELFF
V gene: TRBV2; D gene: -; clone size: -; J gene: TRBJ2-5; CDR3 DNA: TGTGCCAGCAGTCCACAAGTCCAAGAGACCCAGTACTTC; CDR3 protein: CASSPQVQETQYF
V gene: TRBV7-6; D gene: -; clone size: -; J gene: TRBJ1-4; CDR3 DNA: TGTGCCAGCAGCTTGATGTGGGAGGGAGGCGAAAAACTGTTTTTT; CDR3 protein: CASSLMWEGGEKLFF
V gene: TRBV2; D gene: TRBD2; clone size: -; J gene: TRBJ2-5; CDR3 DNA: TGTGCCAGCAGTGCGGAGGCGGGGGGCTGGGAGACCCAGTACTTC; CDR3 protein: CASSAEAGGWETQYF
V gene: TRBV6-5; D gene: -; clone size: -; J gene: TRBJ1-1; CDR3 DNA: TGTGCCAGCAGTAAGAACACGAACACTGAAGCTTTCTTT; CDR3 protein: CASSKNTNTEAFF
V gene: TRBV27; D gene: TRBD2; clone size: -; J gene: TRBJ2-3; CDR3 DNA: TGTGCCAGCAGTTACCTGACTAGCCCAGATACGCAGTATTTT; CDR3 protein: CASSYLTSPDTQYF
V gene: TRBV9; D gene: TRBD2; clone size: few; J gene: TRBJ2-2; CDR3 DNA: TGTGCCAGCAGCGGCCCTAGCGGACAAAGGGAGCTGTTTTTT; CDR3 protein: CASSGPSGQRELFF
V gene: TRBV2; D gene: -; clone size: -; J gene: TRBJ1-6; CDR3 DNA: TGTGCCAGCAGTCCCGAGCGACCCCTCCACTTT; CDR3 protein: CASSPERPLHF
V gene: TRBV12-5; D gene: TRBD2; clone size: once; J gene: TRBJ2-2; CDR3 DNA: TGTGCTAGTGGTCCCGGGACTAGCGGGGGGTTTTACCCCGGGGAGCTGTTTTTT; CDR3 protein: CASGPGTSGGFYPGELFF
V gene: TRBV7-9; D gene: TRBD1; clone size: -; J gene: TRBJ1-2; CDR3 DNA: TGTGCCAGCAGCTTGGGGACAGATTATGGCTACACCTTC; CDR3 protein: CASSLGTDYGYTF
V gene: TRBV5-1; D gene: -; clone size: once; J gene: TRBJ2-3; CDR3 DNA: TGCGCCAGCAGCTTGGGTGGGGGGGCGTCAGATACGCAGTATTTT; CDR3 protein: CASSLGGGASDTQYF
V gene: TRBV15; D gene: -; clone size: once; J gene: TRBJ1-1; CDR3 DNA: TGTGCCACCAGCCCGAAAGCGGAGAACACTGAAGCTTTCTTT; CDR3 protein: CATSPKAENTEAFF
V gene: TRBV27; D gene: -; clone size: -; J gene: TRBJ1-6; CDR3 DNA: TGTGCCAGCAGATCAGGCCTTGTCTCCTATAATTCACCCCTCCACTTT; CDR3 protein: CASRSGLVSYNSPLHF
V gene: TRBV7-9; D gene: -; clone size: -; J gene: TRBJ1-6; CDR3 DNA: TGTGCCAGCAGTAGGGCAGGGACACCCCTCCACTTT; CDR3 protein: CASSRAGTPLHF
V gene: TRBV12-5; D gene: TRBD2; clone size: -; J gene: TRBJ2-2; CDR3 DNA: TGTGCTAGTGGTACCCGTGGGGGGGAATCACATCGAAACACCGGGGAGCTGTTTTTT; CDR3 protein: CASGTRGGESHRNTGELFF
V gene: TRBV6-4; D gene: -; clone size: -; J gene: TRBJ2-2; CDR3 DNA: TGTGCCAGCCGGCGAGGTGTCAACACCGGGGAGCTGTTTTTT; CDR3 protein: CASRRGVNTGELFF
V gene: TRBV5-1; D gene: TRBD1; clone size: -; J gene: TRBJ2-2; CDR3 DNA: TGCGCCAGCAGAGGACAGGGGCGGAACGGGGAGCTGTTTTTT; CDR3 protein: CASRGQGRNGELFF
V gene: TRBV4-1; D gene: TRBD1; clone size: -; J gene: TRBJ1-2; CDR3 DNA: TGCGCCAGCAGCCTAAAGGGGACAGGCAAGCTACCTACAACTCATGGCTACACCTTC; CDR3 protein: CASSLKGTGKLPTTHGYTF
V gene: TRBV24-1; D gene: TRBD1; clone size: -; J gene: TRBJ1-6; CDR3 DNA: TGTGCCACCGACCTGGACCCCGCCGGGACAGGGGATAATTCACCCCTCCACTTT; CDR3 protein: CATDLDPAGTGDNSPLHF
V gene: TRBV19; D gene: -; clone size: once; J gene: TRBJ2-5; CDR3 DNA: TGTGCCAGTAGTTCCCCAATTGGGCAGCAAGAGACCCAGTACTTC; CDR3 protein: CASSSPIGQQETQYF
V gene: TRBV7-9; D gene: -; clone size: -; J gene: TRBJ1-1; CDR3 DNA: TGTGCCAGCAGCTCAACGAGCGGCACTGAAGCTTTCTTT; CDR3 protein: CASSSTSGTEAFF
V gene: TRBV6-1; D gene: TRBD2; clone size: -; J gene: TRBJ2-5; CDR3 DNA: TGTGCCAGCAGTGGGGTAGCGGGGGGAAGGGTGGTAGTAGAGACCCAGTACTTC; CDR3 protein: CASSGVAGGRVVVETQYF
V gene: TRBV30; D gene: -; clone size: -; J gene: TRBJ1-2; CDR3 DNA: TGTGCCTGGGAGCAAGGGGATAACTATGGCTACACCTTC; CDR3 protein: CAWEQGDNYGYTF
V gene: TRBV7-9; D gene: TRBD2; clone size: -; J gene: TRBJ2-5; CDR3 DNA: TGTGCCAGCGAACGACTAGCGGCAGAGACCCAGTACTTC; CDR3 protein: CASERLAAETQYF
V gene: TRBV3-1/TRBV3-2; D gene: -; clone size: -; J gene: TRBJ1-3; CDR3 DNA: TGTGCCAGCAGCCTCGTCGGCTCTGGAAACACCATATATTTT; CDR3 protein: CASSLVGSGNTIYF
V gene: TRBV29-1; D gene: TRBD1; clone size: -; J gene: TRBJ1-2; CDR3 DNA: TGCAGCGTTGAGGTGCAGGGGGCTCGGGGCTACACCTTC; CDR3 protein: CSVEVQGARGYTF
V gene: TRBV5-4; D gene: -; clone size: -; J gene: TRBJ1-3; CDR3 DNA: TGTGCCAGCAGCTTGGCGGCGGGGAGTTTAACTGGAAACACCATATATTTT; CDR3 protein: CASSLAAGSLTGNTIYF
V gene: TRBV6-1; D gene: -; clone size: once; J gene: TRBJ1-1; CDR3 DNA: TGTGCCAGCAGTGAGCTGGAGGAGAACACTGAAGCTTTCTTT; CDR3 protein: CASSELEENTEAFF
V gene: TRBV11-2; D gene: TRBD1; clone size: once; J gene: TRBJ1-1; CDR3 DNA: TGTGCCAGCAGCGCTCGACAGGGGGCGAGTCCTGAAGCTTTCTTT; CDR3 protein: CASSARQGASPEAFF
V gene: TRBV5-1; D gene: -; clone size: -; J gene: TRBJ1-5; CDR3 DNA: TGCGCCAGTTACAATGGGCCCCTTAGCAATCAGCCCCAGCATTTT; CDR3 protein: CASYNGPLSNQPQHF
V gene: TRBV6-5; D gene: -; clone size: -; J gene: TRBJ2-3; CDR3 DNA: TGTGCCAGCAGTCCTATCACAGATACGCAGTATTTT; CDR3 protein: CASSPITDTQYF
V gene: TRBV9; D gene: TRBD1; clone size: -; J gene: TRBJ1-1; CDR3 DNA: TGTGCCAGCAGCCCCCGGGGGGACAGGGGGGACGCGGAAGCTTTCTTT; CDR3 protein: CASSPRGDRGDAEAFF
V gene: TRBV24-1; D gene: -; clone size: -; J gene: TRBJ1-5; CDR3 DNA: TGTGCCACCAGTGAGAGCTCAAATCAGCCCCAGCATTTT; CDR3 protein: CATSESSNQPQHF
V gene: TRBV3-1/TRBV3-2; D gene: -; clone size: -; J gene: TRBJ1-5; CDR3 DNA: TGTGCCAGCAGCCAAGATTGGGAAGGGGCCCAGCATTTT; CDR3 protein: CASSQDWEGAQHF
V gene: TRBV6-5; D gene: -; clone size: -; J gene: TRBJ1-2; CDR3 DNA: TGTGCCAGCACTTCCAACTATGGCTACACCTTC; CDR3 protein: CASTSNYGYTF
V gene: TRBV19; D gene: TRBD1; clone size: -; J gene: TRBJ1-5; CDR3 DNA: TGTGCCAGTAGTACGACAGGGGGACGGAGTCAGCCCCAGCATTTT; CDR3 protein: CASSTTGGRSQPQHF
V gene: TRBV18; D gene: TRBD1; clone size: -; J gene: TRBJ2-3; CDR3 DNA: TGTGCCAGCTCACCCTACAGGGGCTCAGATACGCAGTATTTT; CDR3 protein: CASSPYRGSDTQYF
V gene: TRBV4-1; D gene: TRBD2; clone size: once; J gene: TRBJ2-5; CDR3 DNA: TGCGCCAGCAGCCAAGATCCGGGGACTAGCGGGCACCAGGCCCAGTACTTC; CDR3 protein: CASSQDPGTSGHQAQYF
V gene: TRBV27; D gene: -; clone size: -; J gene: TRBJ1-5; CDR3 DNA: TGTGCCAGCAGTTTATCTGGACTTCGGGTTCAATATAGCAATCAGCCCCAGCATTTT; CDR3 protein: CASSLSGLRVQYSNQPQHF
V gene: TRBV27; D gene: -; clone size: -; J gene: TRBJ2-2; CDR3 DNA: TGTGCCAGCAGTACACCATGGGGGGACAACACCGGGGAGCTGTTTTTT; CDR3 protein: CASSTPWGDNTGELFF
V gene: TRBV27; D gene: TRBD1; clone size: -; J gene: TRBJ1-2; CDR3 DNA: TGTGCCAGCAGTTACAAACCACAGGGGGACTATGGCTACACCTTC; CDR3 protein: CASSYKPQGDYGYTF
V gene: TRBV9; D gene: TRBD2; clone size: -; J gene: TRBJ2-3; CDR3 DNA: TGTGCCAGCAGCCTCCGTCGGGGGGGGCAGTTAACCACAGATACGCAGTATTTT; CDR3 protein: CASSLRRGGQLTTDTQYF
V gene: TRBV27; D gene: -; clone size: once; J gene: TRBJ1-1; CDR3 DNA: TGTGCCAGCAGTTTCGGGGGGGTGGACACTGAAGCTTTCTTT; CDR3 protein: CASSFGGVDTEAFF
V gene: TRBV28; D gene: TRBD2; clone size: -; J gene: TRBJ2-4; CDR3 DNA: TGTGCCAGCAGTTTTAGCGGGGGGGCCCAAAACATTCAGTACTTC; CDR3 protein: CASSFSGGAQNIQYF
V gene: TRBV6-5; D gene: TRBD1; clone size: once; J gene: TRBJ1-2; CDR3 DNA: TGTGCCAGCAGGTCCGGGGGACAGGGGGCTAGAGGCTACACCTTC; CDR3 protein: CASRSGGQGARGYTF